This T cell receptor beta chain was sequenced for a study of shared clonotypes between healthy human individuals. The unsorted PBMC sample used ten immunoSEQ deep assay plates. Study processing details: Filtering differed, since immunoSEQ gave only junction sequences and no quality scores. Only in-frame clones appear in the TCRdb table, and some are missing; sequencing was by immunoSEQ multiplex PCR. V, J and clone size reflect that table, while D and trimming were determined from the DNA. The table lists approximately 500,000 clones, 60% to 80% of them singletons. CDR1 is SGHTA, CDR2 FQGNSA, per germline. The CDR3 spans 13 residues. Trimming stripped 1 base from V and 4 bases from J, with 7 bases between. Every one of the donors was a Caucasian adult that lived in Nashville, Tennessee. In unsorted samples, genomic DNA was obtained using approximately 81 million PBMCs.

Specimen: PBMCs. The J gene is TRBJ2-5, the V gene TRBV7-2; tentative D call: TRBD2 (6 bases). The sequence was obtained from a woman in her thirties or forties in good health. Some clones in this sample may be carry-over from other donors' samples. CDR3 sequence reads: CASSLEAGETQYF. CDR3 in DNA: TGTGCCAGCAGCTTAGAAGCGGGAGAGACCCAGTACTTC.